The rows below give T cell receptor beta chains drawn from one sample of a study of vaccination effects on CD4 cells after COVID-19. Method: immunoSEQ multiplex PCR; TCRdb's copy keeps in-frame clones and lacks some. There are tens of thousands of clones in the sample; 55% to 75% occur only once, and about 23% lies in the top ten. The antigens of these receptors remain unknown. The starting material was CD4+ T cells from PBMCs cultured with SARS-CoV-2 spike peptides, obtained before COVID-19 vaccination. These receptors were obtained from a human donor who received a COVID-19 vaccine. Each CDR3 is given with its conserved first and last residue. Each record gives: D gene, clone size, V gene, J gene, CDR3 DNA, CDR3 protein. D genes are given only for firm matches. Some rows have no size entry. The others give once, few or many, or a class for an expanded clone.

TRBD1	.	TRBV5-1	TRBJ2-7	TGCGCCAGCAGCTTGATACCGGGACAGGGGGCTCACGAGCAGTACTTC	CASSLIPGQGAHEQYF
.	.	TRBV5-1	TRBJ1-1	TGCGCCAGCAGCTTGGTCGGAGGGGTCGCTGAAGCTTTCTTT	CASSLVGGVAEAFF
.	.	TRBV27	TRBJ2-7	TGTGCCAGCAGTCCCGGGACGGATACCTACGAGCAGTACTTC	CASSPGTDTYEQYF
.	.	TRBV4-2	TRBJ1-1	TGTGCCAGCAGGCCAAGATATCCAGCAGAAGCTTTCTTT	CASRPRYPAEAFF
.	.	TRBV5-1	TRBJ1-6	TGCGCCAGCAGCTTAGGAGATAATTCATTACCCCTCCACTTT	CASSLGDNSLPLHF
.	.	TRBV28	TRBJ2-2	TGTGCCAGCAGTCAAGGGGGGGGTCGCACCGGGGAGCTGTTTTTT	CASSQGGGRTGELFF
.	.	TRBV4-2	TRBJ2-2	TGTGCCAGCAGCCAAGATAGTTGGGGGGAGCTGTTTTTT	CASSQDSWGELFF
.	.	TRBV7-9	TRBJ2-2	TGTGCCAGCAGCTTCCGTGTTTCGGGGGGCCACGGGGAGCTGTTTTTT	CASSFRVSGGHGELFF
TRBD2	.	TRBV7-3	TRBJ2-5	TGTGCCAGCAGCTTGGGCCCCAGGTTCGCGGGGGGGCCCCAAGAGACCCAGTACTTC	CASSLGPRFAGGPQETQYF
.	.	TRBV28	TRBJ1-2	TGTGCCAGCAGTCTACCCGACACCCTCTATGGCTACACCTTC	CASSLPDTLYGYTF
TRBD1	few	TRBV7-9	TRBJ1-1	TGTGCCAGCAGCTACAAACAGGGGGAAGCTTTCTTT	CASSYKQGEAFF
.	.	TRBV4-3	TRBJ1-1	TGCGCCAGCAGCCAGGGGATTTTTTACACTGAAGCTTTCTTT	CASSQGIFYTEAFF
.	.	TRBV5-1	TRBJ1-1	TGCGCCAGCAGCTTGTCGGGCCTACAGAGGGCCACTGAAGCTTTCTTT	CASSLSGLQRATEAFF
.	.	TRBV27	TRBJ2-3	TGTGCCAGCAGTTTCAGTGATACGCAGTATTTT	CASSFSDTQYF
.	few	TRBV19	TRBJ2-1	TGTGCCAGTAGTGGGCGGGGTTACAATGAGCAGTTCTTC	CASSGRGYNEQFF
.	.	TRBV6-6	TRBJ2-3	TGTGCCAGCAGCCCGTGGGCGGGCCACGCAGATACGCAGTATTTT	CASSPWAGHADTQYF
.	.	TRBV5-1	TRBJ2-7	TGCGCCAGCAGCTTGAGCGGCTACGAGCAGTACTTC	CASSLSGYEQYF
TRBD1	.	TRBV5-6	TRBJ2-7	TGTGCCAGCACGAGGACAGGGCCCCCCATGGGGCAGTACTTC	CASTRTGPPMGQYF
TRBD2	.	TRBV4-1	TRBJ2-7	TGCGCCAGCAGCCAAGATTTCAGCGGGGGCCTACCCTCCTACGAGCAGTACTTC	CASSQDFSGGLPSYEQYF
TRBD2	.	TRBV11-2	TRBJ2-7	TGTGCCAGCAGCCGCGGGGGGAGCTACGAGCAGTACTTC	CASSRGGSYEQYF
TRBD2	.	TRBV2	TRBJ2-7	TGTGCCAGCAGTCGCGGGAGGCCAACCTACGAGCAGTACTTC	CASSRGRPTYEQYF
TRBD1	.	TRBV28	TRBJ2-7	TGTGCCAGCAGTTCACCGGGACAGGGGAAGAGGAACGAGCAGTACTTC	CASSSPGQGKRNEQYF
.	.	TRBV20-1	TRBJ1-5	TGCAGTGCTACCTTGACCCAGCATTTT	CSATLTQHF
.	few	TRBV5-1	TRBJ1-5	TGCGCCAGCAGCTTGTCGTCCCGTGGGCCCCAGCATTTT	CASSLSSRGPQHF
.	.	TRBV7-9	TRBJ1-1	TGTGCCAGCAGCTTTCACCGCAGGGTACTCACTGAAGCTTTCTTT	CASSFHRRVLTEAFF
.	.	TRBV7-2	TRBJ2-2	TGTGCCAGCAGCTTAGACGGTGGCACCGGGGAGCTGTTTTTT	CASSLDGGTGELFF
.	.	TRBV18	TRBJ2-5	TGTGCCAGCTCCCCGCTGGAAGTTGGGACCGCCCAGTACTTC	CASSPLEVGTAQYF
TRBD1	.	TRBV7-8	TRBJ2-7	TGTGCCAGCAGCGGACAGGGAATTTTGGTTAGCGAGCAGTACTTC	CASSGQGILVSEQYF
.	.	TRBV5-1	TRBJ1-6	TGCGCCAGCAGCTTGGGATTGGCAGATTCACCCCTCCACTTT	CASSLGLADSPLHF
.	.	TRBV6-5	TRBJ1-5	TGTGCCAGCAGTTACTTTTGGGGGAGCAATCAGCCCCAGCATTTT	CASSYFWGSNQPQHF
TRBD2	.	TRBV19	TRBJ2-1	TGTGCCAGTAGTACCCCTAAGCGGGGAGTCTACAATGAGCAGTTCTTC	CASSTPKRGVYNEQFF
TRBD1	.	TRBV6-5	TRBJ1-4	TGTGCCGGACAGACAGGGCCTAATGAAAAACTGTTTTTT	CAGQTGPNEKLFF
.	.	TRBV5-6	TRBJ2-6	TGTGCCAGCAGCCTTGCCGGGCGCTCTGGGGCCAACGTCCTGACTTTC	CASSLAGRSGANVLTF
.	.	TRBV30	TRBJ1-5	TGTGCCTGGAGTGCAGGGGAGACAGCGACCCAGCATTTT	CAWSAGETATQHF
TRBD2	once	TRBV4-2	TRBJ2-7	TGTGCCAGCAGCCAAGAAGTGCTAGCGGGAGTAGTTTCCTACGAGCAGTACTTC	CASSQEVLAGVVSYEQYF
TRBD2	.	TRBV9	TRBJ2-3	TGTGCCAGCAGCGTAGTTCCCGGACTAGCGGGCTTCACAGATACGCAGTATTTT	CASSVVPGLAGFTDTQYF
TRBD1	few	TRBV2	TRBJ1-2	TGTGCCAGCAGTGCGGGACAGAACTATGGCTACACCTTC	CASSAGQNYGYTF
.	.	TRBV4-2	TRBJ2-3	TGTGCCAGCAGCCAAGATTCCCTCACAGATACGCAGTATTTT	CASSQDSLTDTQYF
.	once	TRBV5-1	TRBJ2-7	TGCGCCAGCAGCCACGCGGGGGCAGGGGACGAGCAGTACTTC	CASSHAGAGDEQYF
TRBD1	.	TRBV6-5	TRBJ1-1	TGTGCCAGCAGCCGGGACAGGGCGAACACTGAAGCTTTCTTT	CASSRDRANTEAFF
TRBD1	.	TRBV2	TRBJ1-2	TGTGCCAGCAGCCGACAGGGTTTCTCTAACTATGGCTACACCTTC	CASSRQGFSNYGYTF
.	.	TRBV6-5	TRBJ1-5	TGTGCCAGCAGTACACAGGGACCGTCCAATCAGCCCCAGCATTTT	CASSTQGPSNQPQHF
.	.	TRBV10-3	TRBJ2-7	TGTGCCATCAGTGAGGCGGGTTACGAGCAGTACTTC	CAISEAGYEQYF
.	.	TRBV7-8	TRBJ1-5	TGTGCCAGCAGCTTAGCGCGATCTGGCAGACACAATCAGCCCCAGCATTTT	CASSLARSGRHNQPQHF
.	once	TRBV18	TRBJ2-5	TGTGCCAGCTCACCTCTGCAGGGGGGCGAGACCCAGTACTTC	CASSPLQGGETQYF
TRBD1	.	TRBV7-2	TRBJ2-3	TGTGCCAGCAGCTCAACCCCAGGGGGTATATGGTCTTCGCAGTATTTT	CASSSTPGGIWSSQYF
.	.	TRBV9	TRBJ1-3	TGTGCCAGCAGCGTAGCACAGAGCTCTGGAAACACCATATATTTT	CASSVAQSSGNTIYF
.	.	TRBV28	TRBJ2-7	TGTGCCAGCAGTTCCACCCCCAGTTCTGGGGAGCAGTACTTC	CASSSTPSSGEQYF